This T cell receptor beta chain was retrieved from a study of response to subunit inactivated influenza vaccine. The table lists this clonotype with a few counts. The V gene's germline CDR1 is LGHDT and CDR2 YNNKEL (reference sequence). This CDR3 comprises 17 residues. Trimming took 2 bases from V and 7 from J, leaving 20 bases between them. TCRdb processed the RT-PCR reads anew with MiXCR; each CDR3 protein has one entry. The table includes some 550,000 distinct CDR3 sequences, around a quarter detected once. These sequences were also reported in another study, on T cells expressing NK-cell markers. This second study says: Beta-chain TCR cDNA was generated via 5'RACE template switching with UMIs.

This clonotype originated in a man aged 50 to 60 who received an inactivated influenza vaccine. V usage is TRBV3-1 and J usage is TRBJ2-2, with D possibly TRBD1 on 5 matching bases. This specimen consisted of CD4+ T cells sorted from PBMCs, obtained 12 days after vaccination. The DNA of the CDR3 is TGTGCCAGCAGCCAAAACCCTAGACAGACCTACGGCGGGGAGCTGTTTTTT. Translated, it gives CASSQNPRQTYGGELFF.